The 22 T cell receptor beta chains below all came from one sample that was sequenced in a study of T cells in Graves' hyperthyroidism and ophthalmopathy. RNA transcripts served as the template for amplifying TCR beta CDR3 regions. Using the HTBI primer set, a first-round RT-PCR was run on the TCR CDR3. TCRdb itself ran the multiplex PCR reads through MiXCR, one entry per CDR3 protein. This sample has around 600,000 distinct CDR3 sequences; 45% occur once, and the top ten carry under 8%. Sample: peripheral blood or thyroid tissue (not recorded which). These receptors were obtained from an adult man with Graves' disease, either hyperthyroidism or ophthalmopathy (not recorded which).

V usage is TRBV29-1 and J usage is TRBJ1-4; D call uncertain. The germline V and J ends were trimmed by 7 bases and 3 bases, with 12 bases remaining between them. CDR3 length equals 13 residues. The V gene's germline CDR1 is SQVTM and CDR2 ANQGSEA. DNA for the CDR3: TGCAGCGGACAATTGGGATCTAATGAAAAACTGTTTTTT. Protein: CSGQLGSNEKLFF.

The CDR3 nucleotides read TGCAGTGCTAGAATCCCCGCAGGGATAATCAACTACGAGCAGTACTTC. It specifies CSARIPAGIINYEQYF. The V and J genes are TRBV20-1 and TRBJ2-7, with D perhaps matching TRBD1 (5 bases). The germline V gene has CDR1 DFQATT and CDR2 SNEGSKA (reference sequence). Trimming left V 2 bases short and J 3 bases short, with 20 bases between. This CDR3 has 16 residues.

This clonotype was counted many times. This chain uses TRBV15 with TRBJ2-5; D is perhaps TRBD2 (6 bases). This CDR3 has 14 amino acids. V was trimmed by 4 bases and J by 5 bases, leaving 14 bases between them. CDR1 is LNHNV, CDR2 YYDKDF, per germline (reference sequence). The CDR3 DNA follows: TGTGCCACCAGCAATCACGGGGGATCCGAGACCCAGTACTTC. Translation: CATSNHGGSETQYF. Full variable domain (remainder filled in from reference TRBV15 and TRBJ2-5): DAMVIQNPRYQVTQFGKPVTLSCSQTLNHNVMYWYQQKSSQAPKLLFHYYDKDFNNEADTPDNFQSRRPNTSFCFLDIRSPGLGDTAMYLCATSNHGGSETQYFGPGTRLLVL.

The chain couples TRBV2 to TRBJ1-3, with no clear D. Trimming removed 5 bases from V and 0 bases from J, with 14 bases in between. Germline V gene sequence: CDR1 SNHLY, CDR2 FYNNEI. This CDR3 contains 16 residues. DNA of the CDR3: TGTGCCAGCAGTAATGACGGCTTCAGCTCTGGAAACACCATATATTTT. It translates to CASSNDGFSSGNTIYF.

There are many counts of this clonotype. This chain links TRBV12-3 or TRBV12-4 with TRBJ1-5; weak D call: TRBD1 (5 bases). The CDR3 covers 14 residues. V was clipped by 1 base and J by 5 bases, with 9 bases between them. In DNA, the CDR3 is TGTGCCAGCAGTTTAGGAGGGGAATATCAGCCCCAGCATTTT. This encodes CASSLGGEYQPQHF.

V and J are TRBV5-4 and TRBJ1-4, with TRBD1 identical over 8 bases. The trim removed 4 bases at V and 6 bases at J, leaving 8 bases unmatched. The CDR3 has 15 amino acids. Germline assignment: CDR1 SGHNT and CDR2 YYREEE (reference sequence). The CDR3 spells CASSLKTGADEKLFF. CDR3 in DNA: TGTGCCAGCAGCCTAAAGACAGGGGCGGATGAAAAACTGTTTTTT.

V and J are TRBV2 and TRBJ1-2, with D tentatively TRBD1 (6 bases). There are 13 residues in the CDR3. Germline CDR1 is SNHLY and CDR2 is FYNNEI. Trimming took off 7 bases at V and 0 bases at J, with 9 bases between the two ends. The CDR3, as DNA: TGTGCCAGCAAGGGGGTTTCTAACTATGGCTACACCTTC. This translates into CASKGVSNYGYTF.

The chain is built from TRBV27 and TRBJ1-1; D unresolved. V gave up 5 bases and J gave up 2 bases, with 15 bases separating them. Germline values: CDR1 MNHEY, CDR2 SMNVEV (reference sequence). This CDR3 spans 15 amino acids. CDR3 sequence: CASSPLGGSNTEAFF. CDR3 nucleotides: TGTGCCAGCAGTCCCCTTGGAGGGTCCAACACTGAAGCTTTCTTT.

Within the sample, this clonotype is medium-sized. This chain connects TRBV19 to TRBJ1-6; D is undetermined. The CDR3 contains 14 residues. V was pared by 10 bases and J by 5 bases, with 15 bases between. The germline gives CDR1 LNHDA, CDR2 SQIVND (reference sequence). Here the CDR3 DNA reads TGTGCCACCGGGCGCCGGATTGATAATTCACCCCTCCACTTT. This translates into CATGRRIDNSPLHF.

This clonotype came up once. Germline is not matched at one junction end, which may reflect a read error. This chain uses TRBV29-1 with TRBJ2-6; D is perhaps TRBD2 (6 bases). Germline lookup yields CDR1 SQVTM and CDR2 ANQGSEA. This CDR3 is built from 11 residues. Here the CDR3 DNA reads TGCAGCGTTGGCGGGGTCAACGTCCTGACTTTC. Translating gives CSVGGVNVLTF.

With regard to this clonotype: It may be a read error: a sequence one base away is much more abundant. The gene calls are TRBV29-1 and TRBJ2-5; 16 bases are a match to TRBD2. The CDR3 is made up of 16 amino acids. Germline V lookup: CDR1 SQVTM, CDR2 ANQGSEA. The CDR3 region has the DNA TGCAGCGTTGTGGCGGGACTAGCGGGGGGGCTGGAGACCCGGTACTTC. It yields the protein CSVVAGLAGGLETRYF.

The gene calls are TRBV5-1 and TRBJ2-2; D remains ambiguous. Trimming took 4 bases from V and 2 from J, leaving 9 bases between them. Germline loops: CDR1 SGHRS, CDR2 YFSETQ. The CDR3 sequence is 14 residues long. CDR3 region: CASSVDQNTGELFF. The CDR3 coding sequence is TGCGCCAGCAGCGTCGACCAAAACACCGGGGAGCTGTTTTTT.

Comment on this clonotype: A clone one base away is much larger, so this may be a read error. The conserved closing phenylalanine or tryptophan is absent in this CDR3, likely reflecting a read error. The CDR3: CATSRDGLAGSEAFL. The CDR3 bases are TGTGCCACCAGCAGAGATGGTCTCGCAGGCTCTGAAGCTTTCCTT. J is TRBJ1-1 and V is TRBV15; no clear D gene. V shed 0 bases and J shed 6 bases, with 14 bases lying between them. The germline gives CDR1 LNHNV, CDR2 YYDKDF (reference sequence). CDR3 length: 15 residues.

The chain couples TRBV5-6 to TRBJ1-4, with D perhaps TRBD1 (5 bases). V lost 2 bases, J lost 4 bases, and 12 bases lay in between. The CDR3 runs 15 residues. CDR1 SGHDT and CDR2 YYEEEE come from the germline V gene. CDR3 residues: CASSFRDSHNEKLFF. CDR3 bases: TGTGCCAGCAGCTTCCGCGACAGTCATAATGAAAAACTGTTTTTT.

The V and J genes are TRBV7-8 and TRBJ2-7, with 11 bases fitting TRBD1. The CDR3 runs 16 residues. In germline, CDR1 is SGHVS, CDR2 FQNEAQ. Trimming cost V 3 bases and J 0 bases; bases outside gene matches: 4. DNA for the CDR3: TGTGCCAGCAGCTTCCGGGACAGGGGGTTCTCCTACGAGCAGTACTTC. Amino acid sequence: CASSFRDRGFSYEQYF.

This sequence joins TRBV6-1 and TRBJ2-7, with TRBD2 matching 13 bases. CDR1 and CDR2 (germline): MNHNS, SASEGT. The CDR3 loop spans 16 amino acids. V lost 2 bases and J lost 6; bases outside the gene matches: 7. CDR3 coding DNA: TGTGCCAGCAGTGAACGAGGGGGACTAGCGGGACCCGAGCAGTACTTC. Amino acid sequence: CASSERGGLAGPEQYF.

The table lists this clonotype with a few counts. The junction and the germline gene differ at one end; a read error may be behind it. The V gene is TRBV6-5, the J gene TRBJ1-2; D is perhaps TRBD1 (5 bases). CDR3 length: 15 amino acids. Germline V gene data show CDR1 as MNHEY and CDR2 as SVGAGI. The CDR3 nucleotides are TGCGCCAGCAGTCAGGACATCCGAAACAACTATGGCTACACCTTC. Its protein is CASSQDIRNNYGYTF.

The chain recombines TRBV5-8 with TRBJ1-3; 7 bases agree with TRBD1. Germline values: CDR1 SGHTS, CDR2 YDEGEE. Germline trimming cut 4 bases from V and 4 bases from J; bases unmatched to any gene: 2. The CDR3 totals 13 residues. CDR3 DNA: TGTGCCAGCAGCGGGGGACAGGGAAACACCATATATTTT. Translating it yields CASSGGQGNTIYF.

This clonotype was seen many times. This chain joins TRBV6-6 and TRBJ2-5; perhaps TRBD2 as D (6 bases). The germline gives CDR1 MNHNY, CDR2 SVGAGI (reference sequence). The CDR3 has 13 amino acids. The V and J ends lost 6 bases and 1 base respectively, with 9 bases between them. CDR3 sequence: CASSRLVQETQYF. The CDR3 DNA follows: TGTGCCAGCAGCAGACTAGTCCAAGAGACCCAGTACTTC.

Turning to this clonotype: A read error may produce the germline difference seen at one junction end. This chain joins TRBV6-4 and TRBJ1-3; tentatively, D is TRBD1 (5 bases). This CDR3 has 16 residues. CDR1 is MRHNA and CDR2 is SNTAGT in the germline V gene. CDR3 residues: CASSDSAWDSENTIYF. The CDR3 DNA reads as TGTGCCAGCAGTGACTCTGCCTGGGACTCTGAAAACACCATATATTTT.

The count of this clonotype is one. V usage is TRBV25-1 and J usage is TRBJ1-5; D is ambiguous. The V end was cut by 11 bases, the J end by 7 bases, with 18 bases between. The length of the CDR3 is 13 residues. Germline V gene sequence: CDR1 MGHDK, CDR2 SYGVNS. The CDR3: CAWSDQVRQPQHF. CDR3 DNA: TGTGCCTGGAGTGACCAGGTCCGACAGCCCCAGCATTTT.

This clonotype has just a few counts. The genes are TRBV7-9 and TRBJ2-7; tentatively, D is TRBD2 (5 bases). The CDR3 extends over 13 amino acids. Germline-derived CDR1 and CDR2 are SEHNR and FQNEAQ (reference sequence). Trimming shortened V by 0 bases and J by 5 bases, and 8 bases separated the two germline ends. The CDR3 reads CASSLAWGDEQYF. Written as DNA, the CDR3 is TGTGCCAGCAGCTTAGCGTGGGGAGACGAGCAGTACTTC.